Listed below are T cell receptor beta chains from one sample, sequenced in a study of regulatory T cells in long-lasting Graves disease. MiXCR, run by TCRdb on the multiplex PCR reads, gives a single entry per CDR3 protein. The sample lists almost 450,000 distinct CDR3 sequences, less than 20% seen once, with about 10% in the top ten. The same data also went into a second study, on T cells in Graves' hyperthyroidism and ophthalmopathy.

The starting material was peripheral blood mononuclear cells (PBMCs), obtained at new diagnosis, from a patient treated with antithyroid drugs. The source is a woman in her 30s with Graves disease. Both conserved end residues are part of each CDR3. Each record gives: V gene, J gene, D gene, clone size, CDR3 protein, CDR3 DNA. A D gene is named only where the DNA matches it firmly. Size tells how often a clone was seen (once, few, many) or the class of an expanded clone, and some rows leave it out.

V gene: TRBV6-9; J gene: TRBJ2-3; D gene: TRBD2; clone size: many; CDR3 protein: CASSYRAGGADTQYF; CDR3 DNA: TGTGCCAGCAGTTACAGGGCGGGAGGTGCAGATACGCAGTATTTT
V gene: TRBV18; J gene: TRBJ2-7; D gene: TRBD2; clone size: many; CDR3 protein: CASSPGGLSSYEQYF; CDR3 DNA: TGTGCCAGCAGCCCCGGGGGACTAAGCTCCTACGAGCAGTACTTC
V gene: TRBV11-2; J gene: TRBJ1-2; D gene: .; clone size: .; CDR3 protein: CASSLDRGGYYGYTF; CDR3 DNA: TGTGCCAGCAGCTTAGATCGCGGGGGGTACTATGGCTACACCTTC
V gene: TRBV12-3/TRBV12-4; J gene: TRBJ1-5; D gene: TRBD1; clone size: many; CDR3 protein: CASTQGQGRQPQHF; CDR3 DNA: TGTGCCAGCACCCAGGGACAGGGGCGGCAGCCCCAGCATTTT
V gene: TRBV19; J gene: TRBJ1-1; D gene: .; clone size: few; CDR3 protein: CASSIGGVGLLMNTEAFF; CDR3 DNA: TGTGCCAGTAGTATAGGAGGCGTTGGTTTGTTGATGAACACTGAAGCTTTCTTT
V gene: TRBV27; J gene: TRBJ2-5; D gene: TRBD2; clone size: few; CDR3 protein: CASTLRGTSKETQYF; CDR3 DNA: TGTGCCAGCACCCTAAGGGGGACTAGTAAGGAGACCCAGTACTTC
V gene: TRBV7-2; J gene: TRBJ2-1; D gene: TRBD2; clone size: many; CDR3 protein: CASSSPSRVPSGRPYSYNEQFF; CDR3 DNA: TGTGCCAGCAGCTCCCCCAGTAGAGTCCCTAGCGGGAGGCCGTACTCCTACAATGAGCAGTTCTTC
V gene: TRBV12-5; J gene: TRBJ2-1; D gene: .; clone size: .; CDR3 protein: CASGYGSEKFF; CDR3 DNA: TGTGCTAGTGGTTACGGCTCCGAGAAGTTCTTC
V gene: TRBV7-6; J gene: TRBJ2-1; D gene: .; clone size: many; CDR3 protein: CASSPGRGIPLEYNEQFF; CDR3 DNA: TGTGCCAGCAGCCCTGGTAGAGGCATTCCCCTGGAGTACAATGAGCAGTTCTTC
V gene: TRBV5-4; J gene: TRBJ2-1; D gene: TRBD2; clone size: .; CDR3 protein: CASSWGLAGAYNEQFF; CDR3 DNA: TGTGCCAGCAGCTGGGGACTAGCGGGAGCGTACAATGAGCAGTTCTTC
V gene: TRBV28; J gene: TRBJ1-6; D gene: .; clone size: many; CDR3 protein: CASSFLGPLHF; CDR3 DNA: TGTGCCAGCAGTTTTTTGGGACCCCTCCACTTT